A single sample gave rise to the 10 T cell receptor beta chains below, sequenced in a study of spatial heterogeneity in lung cancer. Study-wide points: Counts of expanded alpha and beta TCRs within tumors tracked the tumor nonsynonymous mutation count.

Documented time point: sample taken at primary tumor resection. No antigen has been assigned to these receptors. TCRdb re-derived calls from the 5' RACE reads in MiXCR, one entry per CDR3 protein. The sample carries several thousand distinct CDR3 sequences, approximately 1.2% recorded once. The source was lung tumor tissue, collected at surgery. All receptors come from a male donor with early-stage non-small cell lung cancer.

This clonotype was seen repeatedly, ten times or more. This sequence joins TRBV2 and TRBJ2-1, with D tentatively TRBD1 (7 bases). The CDR3 totals 18 residues. Deletions cut 4 bases from V and 2 bases from J, with 21 bases between. CDR1 SNHLY and CDR2 FYNNEI come from the germline V gene. DNA of the CDR3: TGTGCCAGCAGTGTAACGACCAACAGGGGACTGACCTACAATGAGCAGTTCTTC. Protein product: CASSVTTNRGLTYNEQFF.

This clonotype counts as medium-sized. This chain links TRBV12-3 or TRBV12-4 with TRBJ2-3, with 8 bases that match TRBD1. The CDR3 extends over 14 amino acids. Germline trimming cut 5 bases from V and 4 bases from J; bases unmatched to any gene: 5. CDR3 amino acids: CASSRTGRPDTQYF. The CDR3 DNA reads TGTGCCAGCAGTAGGACAGGGCGGCCAGATACGCAGTATTTT.

This clonotype is termed medium-sized (0.01 to 0.1%). The rearrangement links TRBV12-3 or TRBV12-4 to TRBJ1-4, with 7 bases lining up with TRBD1. J lost 8 bases, V lost 5 bases, and 14 bases had no gene match. This CDR3 region has 16 residues. The CDR3 region has the DNA TGTGCCAGCAGTCCCTCAGGGGGTCTTAGGGAGGAAAAACTGTTTTTT. Translating it yields CASSPSGGLREEKLFF.

This clonotype was recorded at least ten times. This chain connects TRBV11-2 to TRBJ2-2, with D unresolved. Trimming removed 0 bases at V and 7 bases at J, with 15 bases between. Germline V gives CDR1 SGHAT, CDR2 FQNNGV. The CDR3 consists of 16 residues. The CDR3 bases are TGTGCCAGCAGCTTAGATCTGAGAAGTCGGATCGGGGAGCTGTTTTTT. It translates to CASSLDLRSRIGELFF.

This clonotype was found a few times. A read error is possible here, since a much larger clone lies one base away. The chain carries TRBV20-1 and TRBJ2-5; 7 bases line up with TRBD1. Looked up from germline, CDR1 is DFQATT and CDR2 is SNEGSKA (reference sequence). The CDR3 runs to 15 residues. Unmatched junction bases numbered 7, after V lost 2 bases and J lost 1 base. CDR3 in DNA: TGCAGTGCTAGATCCCCGGGACAGTGCCAAGAGACCCAGTACTTC. Translation: CSARSPGQCQETQYF.

By sample fraction, this clonotype is medium-sized. The V and J genes are TRBV19 and TRBJ1-1; D unresolved. The CDR3 runs to 16 residues. Germline loops: CDR1 LNHDA, CDR2 SQIVND (reference sequence). V lost 5 bases and J lost 6, with 22 bases in between. In DNA, the CDR3 is TGTGCCAGTAGTGACGACAAAATCGTTAGGTGGGCTGAAGCTTTCTTT. It yields the protein CASSDDKIVRWAEAFF.

Ten or more counts support this clonotype. The chain combines TRBV6-5 with TRBJ1-4; D remains ambiguous. CDR1 is MNHEY, CDR2 SVGAGI, per germline. The length of the CDR3 is 13 residues. V lost 1 base and J 8 bases, leaving 8 bases between the germline ends. CDR3 protein: CASSYLAGEKLFF. In DNA, the CDR3 is TGTGCCAGCAGTTACTTGGCTGGGGAAAAACTGTTTTTT.

This clonotype has at least ten counts. The V gene is TRBV5-4, the J gene TRBJ2-2; 11 bases align to TRBD2. The V segment lost 4 bases and the J segment 4 bases; nucleotides outside the gene matches: 6. CDR3 length: 16 amino acids. Looked up from germline, CDR1 is SGHNT and CDR2 is YYREEE (reference sequence). DNA for the CDR3: TGTGCCAGCAGCCGGCTTAGCGGGGGGGTCACCGGGGAGCTGTTTTTT. It specifies CASSRLSGGVTGELFF.

This clonotype is termed medium-sized. V gene TRBV12-3 or TRBV12-4 combines with J gene TRBJ2-5, with TRBD2 identical over 11 bases. This CDR3 spans 15 amino acids. Losses at the gene ends were 3 bases for V and 4 bases for J; bases not matched to a gene: 4. CDR3 residues: CASSLGLAGGETQYF. DNA for the CDR3: TGTGCCAGCAGTTTGGGTCTAGCGGGAGGAGAGACCCAGTACTTC.

This clonotype rates as medium-sized. The chain carries TRBV27 and TRBJ1-1, with no clear D. The ends were cut back, 8 bases at V and 2 bases at J, with 15 bases in the middle. Germline V gene data show CDR1 as MNHEY and CDR2 as SMNVEV (reference sequence). The CDR3 has 14 residues. The CDR3: CASGRVLGNTEAFF. The CDR3 coding sequence is TGTGCCAGCGGACGGGTCCTGGGAAACACTGAAGCTTTCTTT.